The 12 T cell receptor beta chains in this list originate from one sample, sequenced in a study of Tregs in tolerant kidney transplant recipients. The nonmyeloablative bone marrow transplants came from related graft donors, with transient mixed chimerism. TCRdb's copy holds only in-frame clones and misses some; the assay was immunoSEQ multiplex PCR. Across nearly 15,000 clones, the top ten clones capture around 4% of the sample. The sample consisted of CD4+ T cells from blood (PBMCs), taken 12 months after the transplant. These receptors came from a human patient who received a combined kidney and bone marrow transplant. Some T cells may be transferred from the graft donor.

A word on this clone: The read terminates 3 residues before the CDR3 end, so the remaining end is supplied by the germline J gene. This chain uses TRBV20-1 with TRBJ2-5, with D unresolved. Germline-derived CDR1 and CDR2 are DFQATT and SNEGSKA (reference sequence). CDR3 size: 13 residues. Trimming stripped 6 bases from V and 3 bases from J, with 14 bases between. The CDR3 reads CSAPRTGKETQYF. The CDR3 DNA, read in part, is TGCAGTGCCCCTCGTACCGGTAAAGAGACC.

Worth noting for this clone: The CDR3 extends 3 residues past the end of the read, so its final part is completed from the germline J gene. The chain carries TRBV5-1 and TRBJ2-6, with D tentatively TRBD2 (6 bases). Germline lookup yields CDR1 SGHRS and CDR2 YFSETQ. The CDR3 is 11 residues long. Trimming took off 3 bases at V and 11 bases at J, with 6 bases between the two ends. The CDR3 sequence is CASSSGDVLTF. Partial CDR3 DNA: TGCGCCAGCAGCTCGGGGGACGTC.

For this clone: The read ends 3 residues shy of where the CDR3 ends; the end is completed using the germline J gene. The gene calls are TRBV12-3 or TRBV12-4 and TRBJ1-2; D is unclear. The CDR3 is made up of 14 amino acids. V was shortened by 6 bases and J by 0 bases, with 11 bases between the two germline ends. The CDR3 protein is CASRANGANYGYTF. The CDR3 bases that were read are TGTGCCAGCAGGGCGAACGGGGCTAACTATGGC.

About this clone: The read terminates 3 residues before the CDR3 end, so the remaining end is supplied by the germline J gene. V is TRBV19 and J is TRBJ2-5, with D perhaps matching TRBD1 (5 bases). Germline V gives CDR1 LNHDA, CDR2 SQIVND (reference sequence). Trimming pared 6 bases from V and 0 bases from J, leaving 11 bases between. This CDR3 has 14 amino acids. CDR3 residues: CASRKGSNQETQYF. CDR3 DNA (partial): TGTGCCAGTAGGAAGGGGTCAAACCAAGAGACC.

CDR3 DNA (partial): TGTGCCAGCACCCCCACAGGCGTCAACACTGAA. As protein: CASTPTGVNTE. The full CDR3 protein reads CASTPTGVNTEAFF. The chain employs TRBV6-2 or TRBV6-3 and TRBJ1-1; perhaps TRBD1 as D (5 bases). The read ends 3 residues shy of where the CDR3 ends; the end is completed using the germline J gene. Per the germline V gene, CDR1 is MNHEY and CDR2 is SVGEGT. V was trimmed by 7 bases and J by 2 bases, leaving 14 bases between them. This CDR3 region has 14 residues.

Its frequency marks this clone as medium-sized. Read sequence stops 3 residues before the CDR3 end, and the germline J gene provides the missing end. This chain connects TRBV2 to TRBJ2-6, with D possibly being TRBD1 (5 bases). The germline CDR1 and CDR2 sequences are SNHLY and FYNNEI. Trimming removed 4 bases at V and 0 bases at J, with 7 bases between. This CDR3 is built from 15 residues. CDR3 DNA, as far as it was read: TGTGCCAGCAGTGCAGACAGCTCTGGGGCCAACGTC. Translating gives CASSADSSGANV. The entire CDR3 protein is CASSADSSGANVLTF.

Note on this clone: The read gets to within 3 residues of the CDR3 end, and the germline J gene fills in the rest. The chain is built from TRBV4-1 and TRBJ1-2; D may be TRBD1 (5 bases). The germline V and J ends were trimmed by 1 base and 2 bases, with 11 bases remaining between them. The germline V gene encodes CDR1 MGHRA and CDR2 YSYEKL. This CDR3 contains 15 residues. The CDR3 loop is CASSQAIQGNYGYTF. The DNA read from the CDR3 is TGCGCCAGCAGCCAAGCCATCCAGGGAAACTATGGC.

With respect to this clone: The sequence runs out 3 residues before the end of the CDR3; the remainder is reconstructed from the germline J gene. V is TRBV12-3 or TRBV12-4 and J is TRBJ2-3, with 12 bases identical to TRBD1. The CDR3 length is 16 residues. J lost 4 bases, V lost 2 bases, and 4 bases had no gene match. The CDR3 reads CASSLPGQGAADTQYF. The sequenced CDR3 bases are TGTGCCAGCAGTTTACCGGGACAGGGGGCCGCAGATACG.

As regards this clone: The read ends 3 residues early relative to the CDR3; the germline J gene fills the gap. The rearrangement uses TRBV28 and TRBJ1-4; perhaps TRBD1 as D (6 bases). The ends were cut back, 3 bases at V and 7 bases at J, with 15 bases in the middle. The CDR3 has 15 amino acids. Germline loops: CDR1 MDHEN, CDR2 SYDVKM. Partial CDR3 DNA: TGTGCCAGCAGTTTCCCAGGGGTCGGTAGTGAAAAA. Protein sequence: CASSFPGVGSEK. The full CDR3 sequence reads CASSFPGVGSEKLFF.

With respect to this clone: The read halts 3 residues ahead of the CDR3 end, with the missing end drawn from the germline J gene. The V gene is TRBV5-1, the J gene TRBJ2-2, with 13 bases aligning to TRBD2. The junction had 7 bases not matched to a gene; V was cut back by 4 bases and J by 7 bases. Per germline, CDR1 SGHRS and CDR2 YFSETQ. The CDR3 is 16 residues long. CDR3 DNA (partial): TGCGCCAGCAGCATGACTAGCGGGAGGCCAGGCGGGGAG. As protein: CASSMTSGRPGGE. The full CDR3 protein reads CASSMTSGRPGGELFF.

This clone ranks as medium-sized in terms of frequency. The read halts 3 residues ahead of the CDR3 end, with the missing end drawn from the germline J gene. The chain links TRBV6-2 or TRBV6-3 to TRBJ2-5; perhaps TRBD1 as D (6 bases). V was clipped by 7 bases and J by 0 bases, with 21 bases between them. This CDR3 region has 17 residues. Germline lookup yields CDR1 MNHEY and CDR2 SVGEGT. The DNA read from the CDR3 is TGTGCCAGCAACTCTTCCCCTAGAAGGGGGTACCAAGAGACC. Amino acids: CASNSSPRRGYQET. The complete CDR3 protein is CASNSSPRRGYQETQYF.

Concerning this clone itself: Read data end 3 residues before the CDR3 end; the end is taken from the germline J gene. The V gene is TRBV12-3 or TRBV12-4, the J gene TRBJ1-1, with D possibly being TRBD1 (6 bases). This CDR3 spans 14 amino acids. Trimming stripped 7 bases from V and 5 bases from J, with 17 bases between. The CDR3 protein is CASTPTRTATEAFF. The DNA read from the CDR3 is TGTGCCAGCACCCCAACGAGGACAGCAACTGAA.